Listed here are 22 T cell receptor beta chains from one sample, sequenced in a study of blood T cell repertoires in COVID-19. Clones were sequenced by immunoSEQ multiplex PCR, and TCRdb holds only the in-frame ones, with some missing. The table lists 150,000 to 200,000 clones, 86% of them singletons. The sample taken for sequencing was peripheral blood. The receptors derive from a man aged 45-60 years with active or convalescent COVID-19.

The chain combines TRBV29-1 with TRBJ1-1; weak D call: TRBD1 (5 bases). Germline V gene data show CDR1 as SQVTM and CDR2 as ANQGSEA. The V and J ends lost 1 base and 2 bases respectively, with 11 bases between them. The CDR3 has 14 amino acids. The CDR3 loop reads CSVEGEGSNTEAFF. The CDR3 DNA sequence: TGCAGCGTTGAAGGGGAGGGGAGCAACACTGAAGCTTTCTTT.

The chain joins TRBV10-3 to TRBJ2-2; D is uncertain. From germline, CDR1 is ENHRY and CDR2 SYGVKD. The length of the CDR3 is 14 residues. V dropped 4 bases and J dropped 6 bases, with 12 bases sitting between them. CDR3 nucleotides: TGTGCCATCAGTGGGCTAGAGGTAGCCGGGGAGCTGTTTTTT. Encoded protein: CAISGLEVAGELFF.

DNA of the CDR3: TGTGCCAGCAGTACCAGACTAGCGGGGGGGATGGAGACCCAGTACTTC. As protein: CASSTRLAGGMETQYF. This sequence joins TRBV6-2 or TRBV6-3 and TRBJ2-5; 14 bases map to TRBD2. The CDR3 has 16 amino acids. The trim removed 5 bases at V and 5 bases at J, leaving 7 bases unmatched. The germline CDR1 and CDR2 sequences are MNHEY and SVGEGT.

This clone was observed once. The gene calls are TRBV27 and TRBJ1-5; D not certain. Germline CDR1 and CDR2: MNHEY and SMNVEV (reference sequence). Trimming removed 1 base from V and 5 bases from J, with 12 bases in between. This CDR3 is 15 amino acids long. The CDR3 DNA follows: TGTGCCAGCAGTTTATTTGGACTTCTCGATCAGCCCCAGCATTTT. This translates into CASSLFGLLDQPQHF.

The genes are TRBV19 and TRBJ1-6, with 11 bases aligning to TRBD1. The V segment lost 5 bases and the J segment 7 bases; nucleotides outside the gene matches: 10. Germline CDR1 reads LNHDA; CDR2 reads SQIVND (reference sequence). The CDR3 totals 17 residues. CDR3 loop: CASSLDGTGGSNSPLHF. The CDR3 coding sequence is TGTGCCAGTAGTCTCGATGGGACAGGGGGTTCGAATTCACCCCTCCACTTT.

The CDR3 bases are TGTGCCACCAGTGAGTCCGACAGGGTGAGGCAGTACTTC. Translating it yields CATSESDRVRQYF. The rearrangement links TRBV24-1 to TRBJ2-7, with 7 bases identical to TRBD1. After removal of 4 bases from V and 9 bases from J, the junction contained 8 bases not matched to a gene. CDR1 is KGHDR, CDR2 SFDVKD, per germline. The CDR3 covers 13 residues.

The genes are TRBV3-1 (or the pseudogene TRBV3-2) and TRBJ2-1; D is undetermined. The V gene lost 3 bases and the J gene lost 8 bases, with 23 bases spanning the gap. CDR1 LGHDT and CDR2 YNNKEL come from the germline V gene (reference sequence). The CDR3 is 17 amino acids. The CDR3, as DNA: TGTGCCAGCAGCCACGTCATGAGCTGGTCCCCTGCGGATGAGCAGTTCTTC. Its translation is CASSHVMSWSPADEQFF.

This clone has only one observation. CDR3 bases: TGTGCCAGCAGCTTGATGGGACAGGGGGCGAGGGAGCAGTACTTC. It is translated as CASSLMGQGAREQYF. J is TRBJ2-7 and V is TRBV5-4; 12 positions match TRBD1. Looked up from germline, CDR1 is SGHNT and CDR2 is YYREEE (reference sequence). The CDR3 spans 15 residues. Trimming at V came to 1 base and at J to 7 bases, leaving 6 bases not matched to a gene.

The CDR3 bases are TGTGCCAGCAGTTACACAGGTGCAAACTATGGCTACACCTTC. Translation: CASSYTGANYGYTF. The chain is built from TRBV6-5 and TRBJ1-2, with D possibly TRBD1 on 5 matching bases. The V and J ends lost 2 bases and 2 bases respectively, with 9 bases between them. This CDR3 has 14 residues. CDR1 and CDR2 from the germline V gene are MNHEY and SVGAGI.

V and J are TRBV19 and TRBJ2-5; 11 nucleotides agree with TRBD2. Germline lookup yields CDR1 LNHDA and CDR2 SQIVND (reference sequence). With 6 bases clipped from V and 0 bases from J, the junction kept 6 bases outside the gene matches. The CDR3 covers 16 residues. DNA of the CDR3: TGTGCCAGTAGCCCAACTAGCGGGAGTTACCAAGAGACCCAGTACTTC. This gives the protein CASSPTSGSYQETQYF.

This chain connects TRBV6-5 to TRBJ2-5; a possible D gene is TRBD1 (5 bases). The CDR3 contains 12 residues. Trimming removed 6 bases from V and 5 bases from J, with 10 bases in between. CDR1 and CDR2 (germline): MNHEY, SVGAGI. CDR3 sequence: CASRQGQETQYF. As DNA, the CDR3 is TGTGCCAGCAGGCAGGGTCAGGAGACCCAGTACTTC.

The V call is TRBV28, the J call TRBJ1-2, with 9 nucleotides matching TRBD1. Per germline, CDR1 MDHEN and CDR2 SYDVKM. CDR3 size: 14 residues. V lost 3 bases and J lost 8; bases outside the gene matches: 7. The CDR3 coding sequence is TGTGCCAGCAGTTTCTCCGGGACAGGGAAAGGCTACACCTTC. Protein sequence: CASSFSGTGKGYTF.

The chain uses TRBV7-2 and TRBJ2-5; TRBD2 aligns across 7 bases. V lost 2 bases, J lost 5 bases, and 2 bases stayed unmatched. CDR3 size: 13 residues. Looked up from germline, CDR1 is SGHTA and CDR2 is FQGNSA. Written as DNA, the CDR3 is TGTGCCAGCAGCTTAATACTAGCGGAGACCCAGTACTTC. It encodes CASSLILAETQYF.

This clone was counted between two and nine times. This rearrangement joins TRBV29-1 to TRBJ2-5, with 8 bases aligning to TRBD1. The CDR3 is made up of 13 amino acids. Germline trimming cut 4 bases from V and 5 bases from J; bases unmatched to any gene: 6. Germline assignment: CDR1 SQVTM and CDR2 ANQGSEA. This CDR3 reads CSVGQGLRETQYF. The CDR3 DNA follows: TGCAGCGTTGGACAGGGGCTGCGTGAGACCCAGTACTTC.

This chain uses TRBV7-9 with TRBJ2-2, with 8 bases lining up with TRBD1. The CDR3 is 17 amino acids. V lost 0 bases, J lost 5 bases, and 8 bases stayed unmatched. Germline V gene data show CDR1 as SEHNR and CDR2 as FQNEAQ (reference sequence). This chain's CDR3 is CASSLAVGQGSTGELFF. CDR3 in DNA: TGTGCCAGCAGCTTAGCGGTCGGACAGGGTTCGACCGGGGAGCTGTTTTTT.

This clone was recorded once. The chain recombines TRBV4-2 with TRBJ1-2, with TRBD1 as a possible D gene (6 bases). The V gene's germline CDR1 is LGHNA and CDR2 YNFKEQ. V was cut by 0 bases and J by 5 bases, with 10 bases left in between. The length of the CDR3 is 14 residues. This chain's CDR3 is CASSQEKQGYGYTF. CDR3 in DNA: TGTGCCAGCAGCCAAGAGAAACAGGGTTATGGCTACACCTTC.

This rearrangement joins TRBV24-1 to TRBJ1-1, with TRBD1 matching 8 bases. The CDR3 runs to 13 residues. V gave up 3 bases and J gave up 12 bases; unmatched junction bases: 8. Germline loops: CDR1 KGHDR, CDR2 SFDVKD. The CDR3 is CATSDPRTGRPFF. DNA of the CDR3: TGTGCCACCAGTGATCCACGGACAGGGCGGCCTTTCTTT.

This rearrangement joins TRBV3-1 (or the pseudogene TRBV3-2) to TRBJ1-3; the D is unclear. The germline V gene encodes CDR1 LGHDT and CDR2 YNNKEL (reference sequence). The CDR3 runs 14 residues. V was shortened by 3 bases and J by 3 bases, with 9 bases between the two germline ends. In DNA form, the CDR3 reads TGTGCCAGCAGCCAGCGAGCAATTGGAAACACCATATATTTT. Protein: CASSQRAIGNTIYF.

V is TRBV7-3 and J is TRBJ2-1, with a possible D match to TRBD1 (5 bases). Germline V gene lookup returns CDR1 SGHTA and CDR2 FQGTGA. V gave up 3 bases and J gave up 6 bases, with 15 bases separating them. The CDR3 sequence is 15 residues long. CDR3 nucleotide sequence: TGTGCCAGCAGCTTCGACAGTGCTCGAGGCAATGAGCAGTTCTTC. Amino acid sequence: CASSFDSARGNEQFF. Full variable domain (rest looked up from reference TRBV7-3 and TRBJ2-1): GAGVSQTPSNKVTEKGKYVELRCDPISGHTALYWYRQSLGQGPEFLIYFQGTGAADDSGLPNDRFFAVRPEGSVSTLKIQRTERGDSAVYLCASSFDSARGNEQFFGPGTRLTVL.

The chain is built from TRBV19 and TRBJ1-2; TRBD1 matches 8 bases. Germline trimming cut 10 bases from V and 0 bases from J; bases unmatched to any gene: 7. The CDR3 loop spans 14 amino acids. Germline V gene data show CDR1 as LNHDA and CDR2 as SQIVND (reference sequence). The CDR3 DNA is TGTGCCACTCGACAGGGGATACCTAACTATGGCTACACCTTC. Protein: CATRQGIPNYGYTF.

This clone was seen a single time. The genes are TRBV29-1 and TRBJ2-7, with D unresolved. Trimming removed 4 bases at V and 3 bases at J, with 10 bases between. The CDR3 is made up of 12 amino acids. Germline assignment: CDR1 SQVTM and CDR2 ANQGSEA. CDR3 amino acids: CSVVGSGYEQYF. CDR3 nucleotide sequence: TGCAGCGTTGTTGGTAGTGGCTACGAGCAGTACTTC.

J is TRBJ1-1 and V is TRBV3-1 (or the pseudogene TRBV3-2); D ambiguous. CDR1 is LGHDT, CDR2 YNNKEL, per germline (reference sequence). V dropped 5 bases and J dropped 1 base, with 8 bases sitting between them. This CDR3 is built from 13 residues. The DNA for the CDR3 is TGTGCCAGCAGCGGGCAGTCGAACACTGAAGCTTTCTTT. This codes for CASSGQSNTEAFF.